These T cell receptor beta chains were read from a single sample in a study of shared clonotypes between healthy human individuals. Using immunoSEQ multiplex PCR, the repertoire was profiled, and TCRdb retains in-frame clones only, with some absent. The data hold around 990,000 clones, with approximately 77% observed a single time. Sequenced material: memory CD4+ T cells from PBMCs. All receptors derive from a man between 18 and 29 years old in good health. Some clones in this sample may be carry-over from other donors' samples. Each CDR3 is given without its conserved first and last residue. The order of the fields is J gene, clone size, V gene, CDR3 protein. A clone size is listed for some rows: how often the clone was seen (once, few, many), or a class if it is expanded.

J: TRBJ1-3
size: .
V: TRBV5-1
CDR3: ASSLQSSGNTIY

J: TRBJ1-1
size: .
V: TRBV6-5
CDR3: ASGRGPITEAF

J: TRBJ2-5
size: .
V: TRBV6-5
CDR3: ASSYVLGGGETQY

J: TRBJ2-7
size: .
V: TRBV7-2
CDR3: ASRPTSGALGEQY

J: TRBJ1-3
size: .
V: TRBV4-2
CDR3: ASSLGGDSGNTIY

J: TRBJ2-5
size: few
V: TRBV28
CDR3: ASSLSEGAGTQY

J: TRBJ2-2
size: .
V: TRBV28
CDR3: ASSRQVNTGELF

J: TRBJ2-7
size: .
V: TRBV19
CDR3: ASRTAGGTYEQY

J: TRBJ2-1
size: .
V: TRBV6-5
CDR3: ASSRLGREQF

J: TRBJ2-3
size: once
V: TRBV2
CDR3: ASSGTSGTDTQY

J: TRBJ2-3
size: .
V: TRBV6-5
CDR3: ASSKLGRDTQY

J: TRBJ2-1
size: .
V: TRBV7-8
CDR3: ASSLAGALYEQF

J: TRBJ2-2
size: .
V: TRBV13
CDR3: ASSHIQGSRKAGELF

J: TRBJ1-4
size: .
V: TRBV6-6
CDR3: ASRWGIRNNEKLF

J: TRBJ2-5
size: .
V: TRBV28
CDR3: ASSLPYQETQY

J: TRBJ1-3
size: .
V: TRBV11-3
CDR3: ASSDRTGGNTIY

J: TRBJ2-3
size: .
V: TRBV5-1
CDR3: ASSPLRRDGTDTQY

J: TRBJ2-2
size: .
V: TRBV5-1
CDR3: ASGPGVTGELF

J: TRBJ1-5
size: .
V: TRBV18
CDR3: ASSEDRVVTPQH

J: TRBJ2-5
size: .
V: TRBV7-2
CDR3: ASSPRARGGQETQY

J: TRBJ1-6
size: .
V: TRBV7-7
CDR3: ASSLMENSPLH

J: TRBJ2-7
size: many
V: TRBV6-1
CDR3: ASTPLSYEQY

J: TRBJ1-2
size: .
V: TRBV5-1
CDR3: ASSPSGRAQGYT

J: TRBJ2-3
size: .
V: TRBV2
CDR3: ATARAGGTDTQY

J: TRBJ2-2
size: .
V: TRBV6-5
CDR3: ARPQSGDTGELF

J: TRBJ2-7
size: .
V: TRBV5-1
CDR3: ASSSDRGRYEQY

J: TRBJ2-3
size: .
V: TRBV9
CDR3: ASARREGRDTQY

J: TRBJ1-5
size: .
V: TRBV19
CDR3: ASSPLGQGANQPQH

J: TRBJ2-5
size: .
V: TRBV6-6
CDR3: ASSRGQGAETQY

J: TRBJ2-1
size: .
V: TRBV19
CDR3: ASSIGGRDYNEQF

J: TRBJ1-4
size: .
V: TRBV7-2
CDR3: ASSFGRNEKLF

J: TRBJ1-1
size: .
V: TRBV2
CDR3: ASSREVGAF

J: TRBJ2-3
size: .
V: TRBV2
CDR3: ASIFPGQNTDTQY

J: TRBJ1-1
size: few
V: TRBV7-9
CDR3: ASSYTSGDTEAF

J: TRBJ2-1
size: .
V: TRBV2
CDR3: ASSELAGMYNEQF

J: TRBJ2-1
size: .
V: TRBV29-1
CDR3: SVALAGYF

J: TRBJ2-7
size: .
V: TRBV9
CDR3: ASSVGTSGGFYEQY

J: TRBJ2-7
size: .
V: TRBV28
CDR3: AIQGQGPGEQY

J: TRBJ2-7
size: few
V: TRBV18
CDR3: ASSEGQYFYEQY

J: TRBJ1-5
size: .
V: TRBV19
CDR3: ASSIGGGRGQPQH

J: TRBJ2-7
size: once
V: TRBV15
CDR3: ATSRDATYEQY